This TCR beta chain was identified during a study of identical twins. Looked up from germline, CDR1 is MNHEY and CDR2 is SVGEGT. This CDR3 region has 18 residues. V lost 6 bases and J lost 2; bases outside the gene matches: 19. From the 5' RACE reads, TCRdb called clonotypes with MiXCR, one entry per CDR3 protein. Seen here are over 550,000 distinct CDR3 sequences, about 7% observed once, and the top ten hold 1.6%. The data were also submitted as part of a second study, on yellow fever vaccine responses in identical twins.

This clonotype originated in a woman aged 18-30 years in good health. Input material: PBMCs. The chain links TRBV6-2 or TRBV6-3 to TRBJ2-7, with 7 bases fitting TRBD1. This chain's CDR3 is CASSYDPKLDRRTYEQYV. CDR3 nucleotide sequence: TGTGCCAGCAGCTACGACCCCAAGCTGGACAGGCGAACCTACGAGCAGTACGTC.